This T cell receptor beta chain was identified during a study of CD8 T cells in Susac syndrome. The CDR3 sequence is 14 residues long. Germline V CDR1 and CDR2: GTSNPN, SVGIG (reference sequence). V was pared by 1 base and J by 9 bases, with 16 bases between. Roughly 0.45 to 1 ug RNA was reverse transcribed with random hexamers. TCRdb reprocessed the immunoSEQ multiplex PCR reads via MiXCR and lists one record per CDR3 protein. Of approximately 190,000 distinct CDR3 sequences listed, approximately 96% are singletons. Input material: CD4+ T cells from PBMCs. This sequence originates from a human donor with Susac syndrome. This chain uses TRBV30 with TRBJ1-5, with TRBD1 as a possible D gene (5 bases). CDR3 in amino acids: CAWSEKAWDRPQHF. The CDR3 DNA sequence: TGTGCCTGGAGTGAAAAGGCGTGGGACCGGCCCCAGCATTTT. Filled out from reference TRBV30 and TRBJ1-5, the complete variable domain reads SQTIHQWPATLVQPVGSPLSLECTVEGTSNPNLYWYRQAAGRGLQLLFYSVGIGQISSEVPQNLSASRPQDRQFILSSKKLLLSDSGFYLCAWSEKAWDRPQHFGDGTRLSIL.